The subject of this entry is one T cell receptor (beta chain). TCRbeta library preparation incorporated unique molecular identifiers. TCRdb reanalysed the PCR reads using MiXCR and keeps one entry per CDR3 protein. This repertoire shows 330,000 or so distinct CDR3 sequences, 10% found once; its top ten account for around 2.4%. This record belongs to a study of T-cell reconstitution after alpha-beta-depleted transplantation in children. The CDR3 runs to 15 residues. J was trimmed by 5 bases and V by 4 bases; bases with no gene match: 5. In germline, CDR1 is MGHRA, CDR2 YSYEKL. The sequence derives from a human donor who donated a stem cell graft to a child with acute lymphoblastic leukemia. This rearrangement joins TRBV4-1 to TRBJ1-2; 12 positions agree with TRBD1. The source material was PBMCs from the stem cell graft donor, sampled from the stem cell graft. For the CDR3, the DNA is TGCGCCAGCAGCCGGCGGGGACAGGGGGCATATGGCTACACCTTC. It is translated as CASSRRGQGAYGYTF.